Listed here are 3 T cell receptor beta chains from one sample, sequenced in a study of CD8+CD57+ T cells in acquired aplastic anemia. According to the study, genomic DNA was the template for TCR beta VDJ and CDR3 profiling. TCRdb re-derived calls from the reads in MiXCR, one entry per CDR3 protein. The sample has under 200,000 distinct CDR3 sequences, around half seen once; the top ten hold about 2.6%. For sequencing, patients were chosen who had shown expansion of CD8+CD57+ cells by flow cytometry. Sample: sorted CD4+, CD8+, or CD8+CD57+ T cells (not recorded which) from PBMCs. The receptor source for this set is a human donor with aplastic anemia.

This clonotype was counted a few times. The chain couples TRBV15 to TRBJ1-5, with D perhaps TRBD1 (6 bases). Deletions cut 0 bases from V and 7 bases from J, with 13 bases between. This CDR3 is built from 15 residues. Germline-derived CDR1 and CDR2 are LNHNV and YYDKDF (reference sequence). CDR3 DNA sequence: TGTGCCACCAGCAGAGATCGTTACAGGGAGCAGCCCCAGCATTTT. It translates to CATSRDRYREQPQHF.

CDR3 protein: CASSFSGSKYEQYF. The CDR3 DNA follows: TGTGCCAGCAGCTTTAGCGGGAGCAAATACGAGCAGTACTTC. V is TRBV7-8 and J is TRBJ2-7, with 9 bases lining up with TRBD2. Trimming at V came to 3 bases and at J to 4 bases, leaving 4 bases not matched to a gene. The CDR3 totals 14 residues. From germline, CDR1 is SGHVS and CDR2 FQNEAQ.

In DNA form, the CDR3 reads TGCGCCAGCAGTGATCCAGGACAGGGGATTGGCTACACCTTC. This encodes CASSDPGQGIGYTF. The chain uses TRBV10-1 and TRBJ1-2; 9 positions agree with TRBD1. Per germline, CDR1 WNHNN and CDR2 SYGVQD (reference sequence). The ends lost 3 bases at V and 7 bases at J; junction bases unmatched: 6. The CDR3 spans 14 residues.